The 18 T cell receptor beta chains listed next were all sequenced from one sample in a study of CD8 T cells in Susac syndrome. RNA, at about 0.45 to 1 ug, was reverse transcribed with random hexamers. A single record per CDR3 protein comes from TCRdb applying MiXCR to the immunoSEQ multiplex PCR reads. The sample includes 100,000 or so distinct CDR3 sequences, 85% to 95% of them seen just once. The sample taken for sequencing was CD8+ T cells from PBMCs. The origin of the receptors is a human donor in good health.

The V gene is TRBV7-9, the J gene TRBJ2-7, with 9 bases aligning to TRBD1. V shed 8 bases, J shed 2 bases, and the junction held 7 bases outside the gene matches. The CDR3 length is 14 residues. From germline, CDR1 is SEHNR and CDR2 FQNEAQ (reference sequence). Here the CDR3 reads CASHRTGATYEQYF. The CDR3 DNA sequence: TGTGCCAGCCACCGGACAGGGGCCACCTACGAGCAGTACTTC.

This clonotype was picked up one time. V gene TRBV11-2 combines with J gene TRBJ2-2; TRBD1 or TRBD2 may be the D gene (6 bases each). This CDR3 has 16 amino acids. Germline values: CDR1 SGHAT, CDR2 FQNNGV. V lost 1 base and J 1 base, leaving 10 bases between the germline ends. The CDR3 DNA reads TGTGCCAGCAGCTTAGCTGGGGGGCGGAACACCGGGGAGCTGTTTTTT. It codes for CASSLAGGRNTGELFF.

J is TRBJ1-2 and V is TRBV19; no reliable D call. Germline V gives CDR1 LNHDA, CDR2 SQIVND (reference sequence). Trimming removed 5 bases at V and 4 bases at J, with 17 bases between. CDR3 length equals 15 residues. The CDR3 coding sequence is TGTGCCAGTAGTGCCACCTCTCTTCCTGGCTATGGCTACACCTTC. Amino acid sequence: CASSATSLPGYGYTF.

The chain carries TRBV3-1 and TRBJ2-7, with 7 positions matching TRBD1. The CDR3 has 11 residues. With 6 bases clipped from V and 6 bases from J, the junction kept 2 bases outside the gene matches. In germline, CDR1 is LGHDT, CDR2 YNNKEL (reference sequence). The CDR3 DNA reads TGTGCCAGCAGACAGGGGAGCGAGCAGTACTTC. It codes for CASRQGSEQYF.

The gene calls are TRBV5-1 and TRBJ2-1; weak D call: TRBD1 (5 bases). The CDR3 covers 14 residues. Trimming removed 4 bases at V and 5 bases at J, with 13 bases between. Germline assignment: CDR1 SGHRS and CDR2 YFSETQ. Written as DNA, the CDR3 is TGCGCCAGCAGCGGGGAAGGGGCTAACAATGAGCAGTTCTTC. It is translated as CASSGEGANNEQFF.

V usage is TRBV2 and J usage is TRBJ2-1; 7 bases agree with TRBD2. With V trimmed by 5 bases and J by 10 bases, 17 bases remained unmatched. The germline gives CDR1 SNHLY, CDR2 FYNNEI. The CDR3 spans 16 residues. The CDR3 region is CASSLSVVAGAAEQFF. CDR3 in DNA: TGTGCCAGCAGTCTCTCTGTGGTAGCGGGTGCGGCGGAGCAGTTCTTC.

The rearrangement links TRBV7-8 to TRBJ2-3; 8 nucleotides align to TRBD2. This CDR3 region has 15 residues. Per the germline V gene, CDR1 is SGHVS and CDR2 is FQNEAQ. Trimming removed 5 bases from V and 5 bases from J; junction bases left unmatched: 9. CDR3 sequence: CASSPPGGPGDTQYF. For the CDR3, the DNA is TGTGCCAGCAGCCCCCCGGGAGGGCCGGGAGATACGCAGTATTTT. The variable domain in full, completed from reference TRBV7-8 and TRBJ2-3, reads GAGVSQSPRYKVAKRGQDVALRCDPISGHVSLFWYQQALGQGPEFLTYFQNEAQLDKSGLPSDRFFAERPEGSVSTLKIQRTQQEDSAVYLCASSPPGGPGDTQYFGPGTRLTVL.

This clonotype showed up just a few times. This rearrangement joins TRBV20-1 to TRBJ2-7; possibly TRBD2 for D (5 bases). V lost 3 bases, J lost 2 bases, and 11 bases lay in between. The CDR3 consists of 13 residues. The germline CDR1 and CDR2 sequences are DFQATT and SNEGSKA (reference sequence). In DNA, the CDR3 is TGCAGTGCTAGTTTCCGGGGAGCCTACGAGCAGTACTTC. This encodes CSASFRGAYEQYF.

V gene TRBV19 combines with J gene TRBJ2-5; 7 nucleotides match TRBD1. This CDR3 comprises 13 residues. The V gene end was trimmed by 3 bases and the J gene end by 4 bases; junction bases not matched to a gene: 2. The V gene's germline CDR1 is LNHDA and CDR2 SQIVND (reference sequence). CDR3 nucleotides: TGTGCCAGTAGTATTAACAGGGGAGAGACCCAGTACTTC. This encodes CASSINRGETQYF.

The J gene is TRBJ2-1, the V gene TRBV14; D is possibly TRBD2 (6 bases). V lost 1 base, J lost 3 bases, and 13 bases lay in between. This CDR3 region has 16 residues. Germline loops: CDR1 SGHDN, CDR2 FVKESK. CDR3 sequence (DNA): TGTGCCAGCAGCCAAGTCCTGGGGACTGTCTACAATGAGCAGTTCTTC. Its protein product is CASSQVLGTVYNEQFF. The full variable domain, its missing parts supplied by reference TRBV14 and TRBJ2-1, is EAGVTQFPSHSVIEKGQTVTLRCDPISGHDNLYWYRRVMGKEIKFLLHFVKESKQDESGMPNNRFLAERTGGTYSTLKVQPAELEDSGVYFCASSQVLGTVYNEQFFGPGTRLTVL.

The V and J genes are TRBV20-1 and TRBJ2-3, with 8 nucleotides matching TRBD1. CDR3 size: 14 residues. The junction had 5 bases not matched to a gene; V was cut back by 1 base and J by 5 bases. Looked up from germline, CDR1 is DFQATT and CDR2 is SNEGSKA (reference sequence). The CDR3 spells CSARGQGAGDTQYF. As DNA, the CDR3 is TGCAGTGCTAGAGGTCAGGGGGCCGGAGATACGCAGTATTTT.

This clonotype was recorded a few times. CDR3 coding DNA: TGCGCCAGCAGCCAAGATAGGACTAGCTACTACGAGCAGTACTTC. It encodes CASSQDRTSYYEQYF. The rearrangement links TRBV4-3 to TRBJ2-7; TRBD2 matches at 8 bases. The trim removed 0 bases at V and 3 bases at J, leaving 4 bases unmatched. The germline V gene encodes CDR1 LGHNA and CDR2 YSLEER. This CDR3 contains 15 residues.

The J gene is TRBJ2-5, the V gene TRBV20-1; D is possibly TRBD2 (6 bases). The germline CDR1 and CDR2 sequences are DFQATT and SNEGSKA (reference sequence). This CDR3 comprises 15 residues. V lost 5 bases, J lost 2 bases, and 18 bases lay in between. The CDR3 loop is CSAHGGAGHQETQYF. CDR3 nucleotides: TGCAGTGCTCACGGAGGGGCAGGGCATCAAGAGACCCAGTACTTC.

The rearrangement links TRBV5-6 to TRBJ1-2; D perhaps matches TRBD1 (6 bases). CDR3 length: 13 residues. Trimming took 5 bases from V and 10 from J, leaving 18 bases between them. The germline V gene has CDR1 SGHDT and CDR2 YYEEEE. This CDR3 is CASRSPEGGFYTF. CDR3 DNA sequence: TGTGCCAGCAGATCTCCAGAGGGGGGATTCTACACCTTC.

The chain couples TRBV19 to TRBJ2-2; D gene ambiguous. Trimming removed 4 bases at V and 0 bases at J, with 12 bases between. This CDR3 is built from 16 residues. The germline V gene encodes CDR1 LNHDA and CDR2 SQIVND (reference sequence). The CDR3 protein is CASSTRRAANTGELFF. The CDR3 DNA follows: TGTGCCAGTAGTACCCGACGGGCAGCGAACACCGGGGAGCTGTTTTTT.

J is TRBJ2-7 and V is TRBV7-9, with 8 positions matching TRBD1. The CDR3 is made up of 12 amino acids. Germline CDR1 SEHNR, CDR2 FQNEAQ (reference sequence). The junction had 1 base not matched to a gene; V was cut back by 3 bases and J by 6 bases. The CDR3 bases are TGTGCCAGCAGCTTCGGACAGGGCGAGCAGTACTTC. Amino acids: CASSFGQGEQYF.

The CDR3 here is CASSASGTSGNAASYEQYF. The CDR3 DNA sequence: TGTGCCAGCAGCGCCTCCGGGACTAGCGGGAACGCCGCCTCCTACGAGCAGTACTTC. The V and J genes are TRBV13 and TRBJ2-7, with 13 positions matching TRBD2. The CDR3 extends over 19 amino acids. Germline values: CDR1 PRHDT, CDR2 FYEKMQ (reference sequence). With V trimmed by 5 bases and J by 0 bases, 13 bases remained unmatched.

The CDR3 sequence: CASSPVGGSNHNEQFF. The CDR3 coding sequence is TGCGCCAGCAGCCCCGTTGGGGGGAGCAACCACAATGAGCAGTTCTTC. The chain uses TRBV4-3 and TRBJ2-1; a possible D gene is TRBD2 (6 bases). The germline V and J ends were trimmed by 4 bases and 5 bases, with 18 bases remaining between them. This CDR3 has 16 residues. Germline assignment: CDR1 LGHNA and CDR2 YSLEER.